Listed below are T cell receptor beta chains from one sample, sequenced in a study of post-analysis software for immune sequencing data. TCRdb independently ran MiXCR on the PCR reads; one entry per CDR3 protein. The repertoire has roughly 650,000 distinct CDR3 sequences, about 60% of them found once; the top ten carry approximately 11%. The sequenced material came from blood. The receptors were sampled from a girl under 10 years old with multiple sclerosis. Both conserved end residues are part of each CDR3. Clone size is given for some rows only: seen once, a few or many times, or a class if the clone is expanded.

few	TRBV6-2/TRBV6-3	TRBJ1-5	CASSYSRTGDYLGNQPQHF
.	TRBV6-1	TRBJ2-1	CASSEVPGGYNEQFF
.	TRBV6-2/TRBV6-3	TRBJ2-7	CASSVDSTSYEQYF
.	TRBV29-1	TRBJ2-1	CSVDRGGAMGNEQFF
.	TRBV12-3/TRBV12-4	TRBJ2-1	CASSKQGYNEQFF
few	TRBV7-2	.	CASSNRSTETQYF
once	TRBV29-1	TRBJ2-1	CSVPGLANYNEQFF
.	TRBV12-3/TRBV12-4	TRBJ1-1	CASSTDQGTEAFF
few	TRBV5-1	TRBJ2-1	CASSLVASVGYNEQFF
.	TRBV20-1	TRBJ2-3	CSAEASGALTTQYF
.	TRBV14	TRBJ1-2	CASSPLVPREGYTF
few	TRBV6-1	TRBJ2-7	CASSPTIRAGGPLSYEQYF
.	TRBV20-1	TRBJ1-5	CSASAGAMGSNQPQHF
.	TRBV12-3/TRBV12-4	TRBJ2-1	CASSTTSGWQFF
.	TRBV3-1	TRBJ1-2	CASSSRSMNYGYTF
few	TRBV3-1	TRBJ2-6	CASSQWGPGANVLTF
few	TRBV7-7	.	CASSRDRGDETQYF
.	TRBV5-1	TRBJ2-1	CASSFSDGNEQFF
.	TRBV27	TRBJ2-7	CASSLAGDFYEQYF
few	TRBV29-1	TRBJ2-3	CSVRPRDRGADTQYF
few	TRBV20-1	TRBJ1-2	CSAEGQPNYGYTF
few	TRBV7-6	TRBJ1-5	CASSLGLGRQGESNQPQHF
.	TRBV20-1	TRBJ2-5	CSAPGTEETQYF
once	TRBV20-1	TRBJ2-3	CSARHSDTQYF
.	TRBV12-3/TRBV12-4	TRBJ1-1	CASTKTLGQGRTEAFF
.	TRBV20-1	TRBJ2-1	CSARGFGQVINEQFF
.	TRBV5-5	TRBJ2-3	CASSLGSVADTQYF
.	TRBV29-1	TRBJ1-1	CSALEAGRTEAFF
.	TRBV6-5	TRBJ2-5	CASSRGQLLETQYF
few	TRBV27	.	CASSLFQGETQYF
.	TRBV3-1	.	CASSQVTGAGETQYF
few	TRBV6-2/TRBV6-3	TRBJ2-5	CASRLKETQYF
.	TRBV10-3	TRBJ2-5	CAISGDRGLQETQYF
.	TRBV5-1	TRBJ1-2	CASSLYWVSPPENGYTF
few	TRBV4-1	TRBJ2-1	CASSQEWLSDPRQGVNEQFF
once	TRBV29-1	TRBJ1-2	CSVEDRVGGYTF
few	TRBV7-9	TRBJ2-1	CALTGSSYNEQFF